The 13 T cell receptor beta chains in this list originate from one sample, sequenced in a study of cytomegalovirus exposure and HLA in healthy donors (dated by TCRdb to about 2017). The library was produced with the immunoSEQ multiplex PCR assay. The source is immuneACCESS, and TCRdb retained only in-frame sequences with V and J called. Part of the clones is not carried over; for the studies checked, unresolved V genes explain less than half of this, and the remainder is unexplained. Present in this sample are some 260,000 clones, more than 85% of which were seen just once. Around 11% of the sample is held by the ten biggest clonotypes. The sequenced material came from PBMCs. Source of these receptors: a man between 18 and 29 years old in good health and CMV-seropositive.

The chain couples TRBV6-6 to TRBJ2-6; 7 nucleotides match TRBD1. The germline V gene has CDR1 MNHNY and CDR2 SVGAGI (reference sequence). The CDR3 is 15 residues long. The ends lost 6 bases at V and 2 bases at J; junction bases unmatched: 4. The CDR3 reads CASSRGGAGANVLTF. CDR3 DNA: TGTGCCAGCAGCCGAGGGGGCGCTGGGGCCAACGTCCTGACTTTC.

This chain connects TRBV5-6 to TRBJ1-5, with D hard to call. With 0 bases removed from V and 4 bases from J, the gap between germline ends came to 14 bases. CDR3 size: 16 residues. Germline V gene sequence: CDR1 SGHDT, CDR2 YYEEEE. The CDR3 reads CASSLGAGTLNQPQHF. In DNA form, the CDR3 reads TGTGCCAGCAGCTTGGGAGCGGGCACCTTAAATCAGCCCCAGCATTTT.

The rearrangement joins TRBV7-9 to TRBJ2-3; 7 bases line up with TRBD2. The germline V gene has CDR1 SEHNR and CDR2 FQNEAQ (reference sequence). J lost 4 bases, V lost 9 bases, and 10 bases had no gene match. The CDR3 loop spans 14 amino acids. The CDR3 nucleotides read TGTGCCAGTCTCGAGGCGGGAGCCCCAGATACGCAGTATTTT. This translates into CASLEAGAPDTQYF.

This clone was counted a few times. This rearrangement joins TRBV10-2 to TRBJ2-5; no clear D. Between the trimmed V and J ends, which lost 4 bases and 5 bases, there was a span of 5 bases. CDR1 and CDR2 from the germline V gene are WSHSY and SAAADI. The CDR3 is made up of 11 amino acids. In DNA, the CDR3 is TGCGCCAGCAGTGTGGGGGAGACCCAGTACTTC. It yields the protein CASSVGETQYF.

This chain joins TRBV6-1 and TRBJ2-5; TRBD1 agrees at 10 bases. Germline V lookup: CDR1 MNHNS, CDR2 SASEGT. This CDR3 comprises 14 residues. V gave up 9 bases and J gave up 5 bases; unmatched junction bases: 9. The CDR3 bases are TGTGCCAGGGACCGGGACAGGGGATATGAGACCCAGTACTTC. Its translation: CARDRDRGYETQYF.

The rearrangement uses TRBV29-1 and TRBJ2-2, with 11 bases aligning to TRBD2. The V and J ends lost 7 bases and 5 bases, in that order; junction bases with no gene match: 3. The CDR3 sequence is 13 residues long. The germline CDR1 and CDR2 sequences are SQVTM and ANQGSEA. CDR3 residues: CSALAGVTGELFF. CDR3 in DNA: TGCAGCGCACTAGCGGGAGTGACCGGGGAGCTGTTTTTT.

J is TRBJ2-2 and V is TRBV18, with a weak D call TRBD2 (6 bases). CDR1 KGHSH and CDR2 LQKENI come from the germline V gene. V lost 6 bases and J 0 bases, leaving 14 bases between the germline ends. The CDR3 extends over 16 amino acids. The CDR3 coding sequence is TGTGCCAGCTCCCCGGGACTCCTGCCGAACACCGGGGAGCTGTTTTTT. It translates to CASSPGLLPNTGELFF.

V usage is TRBV7-2 and J usage is TRBJ2-2; 8 bases are a match to TRBD2. Looked up from germline, CDR1 is SGHTA and CDR2 is FQGNSA. V shed 3 bases and J 6 bases; nucleotides not matched to a gene: 12. This CDR3 comprises 17 residues. The CDR3 loop is CASSFTGTGRAAGELFF. For the CDR3, the DNA is TGTGCCAGCAGCTTCACGGGTACCGGGAGGGCCGCCGGGGAGCTGTTTTTT.

The V call is TRBV2, the J call TRBJ2-3; D call uncertain. The germline CDR1 and CDR2 sequences are SNHLY and FYNNEI. Trimming pared 9 bases from V and 3 bases from J, leaving 4 bases between. The CDR3 sequence is 10 residues long. CDR3 residues: CARLTDTQYF. The CDR3 DNA sequence: TGTGCCAGACTTACAGATACGCAGTATTTT.

The rearrangement joins TRBV6-1 to TRBJ1-4, with a possible D match to TRBD1 (6 bases). V was shortened by 3 bases and J by 4 bases, with 12 bases between the two germline ends. The CDR3 covers 15 residues. From germline, CDR1 is MNHNS and CDR2 SASEGT. For the CDR3, the DNA is TGTGCCAGCAGTGAGACGACAGGCGGTAATGAAAAACTGTTTTTT. Its protein is CASSETTGGNEKLFF.

This sequence joins TRBV19 and TRBJ2-7; no clear D gene. Trimming cost V 9 bases and J 4 bases, with 13 bases left between them. This CDR3 region has 12 residues. Germline V lookup: CDR1 LNHDA, CDR2 SQIVND (reference sequence). The CDR3 is CASGSRGYEQYF. The CDR3 nucleotides read TGTGCCAGCGGGTCAAGAGGATACGAGCAGTACTTC.

The chain links TRBV10-2 to TRBJ2-7; 10 bases match TRBD2. The CDR3 consists of 14 residues. Germline V gene data show CDR1 as WSHSY and CDR2 as SAAADI. The junction had 3 bases not matched to a gene; V was cut back by 3 bases and J by 4 bases. CDR3 nucleotide sequence: TGCGCCAGCAGTGAACTAGCGGGACTATACGAGCAGTACTTC. It translates to CASSELAGLYEQYF.

This chain links TRBV27 with TRBJ2-1, with D perhaps matching TRBD1 (6 bases). The CDR3 totals 14 residues. Germline V CDR1 and CDR2: MNHEY, SMNVEV (reference sequence). Trimming pared 9 bases from V and 3 bases from J, leaving 15 bases between. CDR3 in DNA: TGTGCCAGTGCCCGAGGGGGAAGCTACAATGAGCAGTTCTTC. It translates to CASARGGSYNEQFF.